The clone carrying this T cell receptor beta chain occurred a few times. Its antigen is as yet unknown. MiXCR was run by TCRdb on the 5' RACE reads, yielding one entry per CDR3 protein. The table lists about 430,000 distinct CDR3 sequences, less than 25% of them singletons. These data belong to a study of T-cell memory formation after mild COVID-19. The CDR3 has 14 amino acids. Germline V gene sequence: CDR1 SQVTM, CDR2 ANQGSEA. Trimming took off 5 bases at V and 3 bases at J, with 16 bases between the two ends. The study's findings and limits: The SARS-CoV-2 specificity of second-wave clones reaching peak at day 37 remained unverified.

The sequencing sample was made of PBMCs or a T cell subset sorted from them (not recorded which). This rearrangement joins TRBV29-1 to TRBJ1-2; weak D call: TRBD1 (5 bases). The origin of this receptor is an adult woman who had mild COVID-19 (a few samples of this study predate the infection). Cell type and time point are not known. CDR3 region: CSVSRQRGYYGYTF. CDR3 DNA sequence: TGCAGCGTTTCTAGACAACGGGGGTACTATGGCTACACCTTC.